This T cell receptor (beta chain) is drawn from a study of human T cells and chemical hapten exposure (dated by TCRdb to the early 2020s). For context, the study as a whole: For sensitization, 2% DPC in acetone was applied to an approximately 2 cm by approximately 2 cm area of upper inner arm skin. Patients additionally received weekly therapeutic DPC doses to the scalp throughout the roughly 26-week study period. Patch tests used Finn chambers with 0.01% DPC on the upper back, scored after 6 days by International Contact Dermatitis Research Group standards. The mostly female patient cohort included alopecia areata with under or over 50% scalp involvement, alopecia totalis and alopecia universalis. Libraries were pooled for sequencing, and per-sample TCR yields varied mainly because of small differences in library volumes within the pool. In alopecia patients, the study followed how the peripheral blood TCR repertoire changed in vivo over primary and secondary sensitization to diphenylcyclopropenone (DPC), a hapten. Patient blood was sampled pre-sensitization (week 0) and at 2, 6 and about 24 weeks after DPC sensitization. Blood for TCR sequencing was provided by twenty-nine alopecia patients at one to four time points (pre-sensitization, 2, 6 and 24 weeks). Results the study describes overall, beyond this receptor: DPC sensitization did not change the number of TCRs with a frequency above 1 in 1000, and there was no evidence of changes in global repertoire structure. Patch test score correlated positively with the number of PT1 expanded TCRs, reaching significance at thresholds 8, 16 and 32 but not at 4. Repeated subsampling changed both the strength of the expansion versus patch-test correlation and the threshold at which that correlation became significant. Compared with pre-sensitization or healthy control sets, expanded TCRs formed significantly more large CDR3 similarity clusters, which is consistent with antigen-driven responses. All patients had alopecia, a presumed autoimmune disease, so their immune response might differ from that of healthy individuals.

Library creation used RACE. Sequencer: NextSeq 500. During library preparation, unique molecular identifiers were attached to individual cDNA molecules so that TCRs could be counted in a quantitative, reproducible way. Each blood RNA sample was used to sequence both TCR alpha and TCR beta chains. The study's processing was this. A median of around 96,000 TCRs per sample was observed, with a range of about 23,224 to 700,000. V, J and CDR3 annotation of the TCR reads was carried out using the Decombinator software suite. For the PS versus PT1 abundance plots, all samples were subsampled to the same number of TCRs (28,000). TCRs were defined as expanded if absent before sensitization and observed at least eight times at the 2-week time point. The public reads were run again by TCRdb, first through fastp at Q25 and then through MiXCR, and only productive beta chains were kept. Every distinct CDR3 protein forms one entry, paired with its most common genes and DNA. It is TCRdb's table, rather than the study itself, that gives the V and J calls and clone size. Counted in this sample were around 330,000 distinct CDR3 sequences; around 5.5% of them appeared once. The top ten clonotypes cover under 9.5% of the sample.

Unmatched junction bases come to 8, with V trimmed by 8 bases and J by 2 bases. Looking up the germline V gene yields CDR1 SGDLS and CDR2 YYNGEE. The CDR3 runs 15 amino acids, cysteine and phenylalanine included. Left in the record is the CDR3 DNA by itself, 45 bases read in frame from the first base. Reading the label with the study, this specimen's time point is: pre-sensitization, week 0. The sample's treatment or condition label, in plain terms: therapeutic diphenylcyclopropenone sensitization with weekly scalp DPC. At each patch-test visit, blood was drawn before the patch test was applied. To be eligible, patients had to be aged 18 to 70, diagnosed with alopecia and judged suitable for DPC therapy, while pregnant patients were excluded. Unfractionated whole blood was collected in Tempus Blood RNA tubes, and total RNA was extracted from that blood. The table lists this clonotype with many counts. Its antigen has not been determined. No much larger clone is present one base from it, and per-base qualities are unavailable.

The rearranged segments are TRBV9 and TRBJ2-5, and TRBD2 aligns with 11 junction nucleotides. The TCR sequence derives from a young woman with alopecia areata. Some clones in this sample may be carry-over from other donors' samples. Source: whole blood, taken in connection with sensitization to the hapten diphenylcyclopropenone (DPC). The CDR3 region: CASASGGREQETQYF. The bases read TGTGCCAGTGCTAGCGGGGGGCGAGAACAAGAGACCCAGTACTTC.